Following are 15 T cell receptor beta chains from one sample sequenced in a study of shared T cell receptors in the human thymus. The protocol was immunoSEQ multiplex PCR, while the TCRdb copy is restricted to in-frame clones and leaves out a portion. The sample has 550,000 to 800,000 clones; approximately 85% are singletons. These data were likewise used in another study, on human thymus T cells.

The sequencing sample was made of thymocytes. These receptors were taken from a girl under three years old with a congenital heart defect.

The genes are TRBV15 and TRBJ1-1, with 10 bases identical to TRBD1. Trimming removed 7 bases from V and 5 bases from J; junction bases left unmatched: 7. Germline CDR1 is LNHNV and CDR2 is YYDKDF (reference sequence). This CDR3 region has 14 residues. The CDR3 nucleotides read TGTGCCACCACTCGTTGGGGACAGGGGACTGAAGCTTTCTTT. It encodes CATTRWGQGTEAFF.

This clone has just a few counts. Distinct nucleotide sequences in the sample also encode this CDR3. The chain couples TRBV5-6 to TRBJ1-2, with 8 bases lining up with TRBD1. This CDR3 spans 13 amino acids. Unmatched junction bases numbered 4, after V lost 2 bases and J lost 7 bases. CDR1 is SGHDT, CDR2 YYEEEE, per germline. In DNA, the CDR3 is TGTGCCAGCAGCTTCGACAGGGGCCGTGGCTACACCTTC. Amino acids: CASSFDRGRGYTF.

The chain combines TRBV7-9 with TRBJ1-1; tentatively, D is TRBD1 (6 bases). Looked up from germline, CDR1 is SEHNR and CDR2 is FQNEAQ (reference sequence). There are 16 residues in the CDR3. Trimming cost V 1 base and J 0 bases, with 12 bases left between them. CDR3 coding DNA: TGTGCCAGCAGCTTAGGAAGCGGACAGATGAACACTGAAGCTTTCTTT. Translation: CASSLGSGQMNTEAFF.

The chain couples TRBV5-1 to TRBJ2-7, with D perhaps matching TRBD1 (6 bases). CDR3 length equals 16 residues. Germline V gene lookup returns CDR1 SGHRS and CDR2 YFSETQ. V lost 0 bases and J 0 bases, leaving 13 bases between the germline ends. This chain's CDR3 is CASSLAVWTASYEQYF. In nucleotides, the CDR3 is TGCGCCAGCAGCTTGGCCGTTTGGACAGCCTCCTACGAGCAGTACTTC.

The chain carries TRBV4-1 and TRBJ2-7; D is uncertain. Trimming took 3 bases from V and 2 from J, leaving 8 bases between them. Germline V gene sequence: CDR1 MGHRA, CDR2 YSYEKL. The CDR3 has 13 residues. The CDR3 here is CASSQSDTYEQYF. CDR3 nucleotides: TGCGCCAGCAGCCAGTCCGACACCTACGAGCAGTACTTC.

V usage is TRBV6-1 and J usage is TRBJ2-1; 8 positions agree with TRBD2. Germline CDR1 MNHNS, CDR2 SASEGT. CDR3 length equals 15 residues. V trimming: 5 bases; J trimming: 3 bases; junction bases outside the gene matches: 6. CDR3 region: CASSSERGSYNEQFF. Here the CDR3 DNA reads TGTGCCAGCAGTTCAGAGCGGGGGAGCTACAATGAGCAGTTCTTC.

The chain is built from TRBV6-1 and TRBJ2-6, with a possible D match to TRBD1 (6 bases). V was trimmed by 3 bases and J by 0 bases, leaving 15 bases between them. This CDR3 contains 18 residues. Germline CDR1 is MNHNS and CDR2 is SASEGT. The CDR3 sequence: CASSDRLTGGSGANVLTF. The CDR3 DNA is TGTGCCAGCAGTGATAGGCTGACAGGAGGCTCTGGGGCCAACGTCCTGACTTTC.

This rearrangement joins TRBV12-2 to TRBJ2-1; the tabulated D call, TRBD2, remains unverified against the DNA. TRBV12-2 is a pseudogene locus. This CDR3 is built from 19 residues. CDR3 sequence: CASRLAYSAGGPGRNEQFF. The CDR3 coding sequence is TGTGCAAGTCGCTTAGCGTACAGTGCGGGGGGGCCCGGGAGGAATGAGCAGTTCTTC.

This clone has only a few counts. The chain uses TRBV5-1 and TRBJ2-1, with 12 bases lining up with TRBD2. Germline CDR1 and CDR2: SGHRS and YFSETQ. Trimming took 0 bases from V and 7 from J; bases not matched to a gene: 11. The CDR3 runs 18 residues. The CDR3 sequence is CASSLGLAGDFWGNEQFF. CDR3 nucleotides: TGCGCCAGCAGCTTGGGACTAGCGGGGGATTTTTGGGGTAATGAGCAGTTCTTC.

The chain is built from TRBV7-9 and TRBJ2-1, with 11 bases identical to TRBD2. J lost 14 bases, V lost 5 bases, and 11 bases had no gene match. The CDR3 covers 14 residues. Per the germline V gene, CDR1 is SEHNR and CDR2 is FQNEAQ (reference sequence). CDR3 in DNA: TGTGCCAGCAGCGGCGGGACTAGCGGCTTCTTGGAGTTCTTC. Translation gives CASSGGTSGFLEFF.

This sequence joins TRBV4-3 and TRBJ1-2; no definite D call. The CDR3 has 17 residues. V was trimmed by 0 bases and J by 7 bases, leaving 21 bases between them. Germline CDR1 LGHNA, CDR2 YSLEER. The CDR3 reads CASSQERVGETYAGYTF. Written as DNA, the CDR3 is TGCGCCAGCAGCCAAGAGCGTGTCGGGGAGACCTACGCTGGCTACACCTTC.

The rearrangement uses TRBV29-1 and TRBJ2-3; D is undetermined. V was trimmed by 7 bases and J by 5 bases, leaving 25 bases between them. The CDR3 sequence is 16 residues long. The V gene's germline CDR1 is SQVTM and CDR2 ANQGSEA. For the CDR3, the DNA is TGCAGCGCCGGTGGGCTTCGTGGATTGTCAGAAGATACGCAGTATTTT. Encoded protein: CSAGGLRGLSEDTQYF.

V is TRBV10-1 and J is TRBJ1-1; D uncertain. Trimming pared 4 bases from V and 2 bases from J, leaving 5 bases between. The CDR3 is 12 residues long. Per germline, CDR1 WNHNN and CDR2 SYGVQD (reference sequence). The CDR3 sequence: CASSGTNTEAFF. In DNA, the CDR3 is TGCGCCAGCAGTGGTACTAACACTGAAGCTTTCTTT.

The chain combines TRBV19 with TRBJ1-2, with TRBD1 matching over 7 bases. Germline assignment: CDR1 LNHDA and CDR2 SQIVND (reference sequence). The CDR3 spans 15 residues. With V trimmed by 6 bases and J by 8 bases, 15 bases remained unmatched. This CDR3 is CASSTPRQGVKGYTF. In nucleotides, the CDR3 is TGTGCCAGTAGCACACCGAGACAGGGCGTGAAGGGCTACACCTTC.

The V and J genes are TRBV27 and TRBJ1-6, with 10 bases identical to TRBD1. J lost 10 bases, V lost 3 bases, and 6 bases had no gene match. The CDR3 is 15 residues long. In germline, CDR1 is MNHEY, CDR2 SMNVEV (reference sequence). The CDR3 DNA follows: TGTGCCAGCAGTTTGGGACAGGGGAGTGGATCACCCCTCCACTTT. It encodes CASSLGQGSGSPLHF.